A single sample gave rise to the 7 T cell receptor beta chains below, sequenced in a study of CD8 T cells in ankylosing spondylitis. Study results and limitations: The study identified a TCR beta motif of several highly homologous variants that appeared characteristic of ankylosing spondylitis blood.

These receptors have no identified antigens. Each CDR3 protein is one row after TCRdb ran MiXCR on the 5' RACE reads. The top ten hold 1% of the sample, which has under 450,000 distinct CDR3 sequences, 17% seen once. Material for sequencing was blood, either unsorted or a sorted T cell fraction (not recorded which). The origin of the receptors is a male donor with ankylosing spondylitis.

The chain employs TRBV11-2 and TRBJ2-1; 14 positions match TRBD2. Unmatched junction bases numbered 18, after V lost 4 bases and J lost 7 bases. The CDR3 sequence is 20 residues long. Germline-derived CDR1 and CDR2 are SGHAT and FQNNGV. The CDR3 nucleotides read TGTGCCAGCAGCTCCTCTTCGGCGTACAGACTAGCGGGGGGGCAAAATGAGCAGTTCTTC. This translates into CASSSSSAYRLAGGQNEQFF.

This clonotype occurred a few times. The chain combines TRBV27 with TRBJ1-4; D is possibly TRBD1 (5 bases). Trimming left V 7 bases short and J 4 bases short, with 16 bases between. There are 15 residues in the CDR3. Germline V gene data show CDR1 as MNHEY and CDR2 as SMNVEV (reference sequence). The CDR3 coding sequence is TGTGCCAGCAATTCCCGGGGACGCCATAATGAAAAACTGTTTTTT. Its translation: CASNSRGRHNEKLFF.

This clonotype was counted a few times. This chain uses TRBV4-1 with TRBJ2-3; D is ambiguous. The ends were cut back, 0 bases at V and 7 bases at J, with 17 bases in the middle. In germline, CDR1 is MGHRA, CDR2 YSYEKL. This CDR3 spans 16 amino acids. The CDR3 bases are TGCGCCAGCAGCCAAGATCGAGGACCCCGGTTGTATACGCAGTATTTT. Translated, it gives CASSQDRGPRLYTQYF.

The gene calls are TRBV6-1 and TRBJ2-6; D gene ambiguous. CDR3 length: 15 residues. Germline CDR1 is MNHNS and CDR2 is SASEGT. V lost 2 bases to trimming and J lost 1 base, with 6 bases between them. CDR3 residues: CASSERQSGANVLTF. The DNA of the CDR3 is TGTGCCAGCAGTGAAAGGCAGTCTGGGGCCAACGTCCTGACTTTC.

The rearrangement joins TRBV11-2 to TRBJ2-5; D is perhaps TRBD2 (5 bases). This CDR3 has 15 residues. Between the trimmed V and J ends, which lost 3 bases and 5 bases, there was a span of 16 bases. CDR1 and CDR2 (germline): SGHAT, FQNNGV. This CDR3 reads CASSFTRRGGETQYF. CDR3 DNA sequence: TGTGCCAGCAGCTTCACTAGACGAGGTGGGGAGACCCAGTACTTC.

This chain joins TRBV7-3 and TRBJ2-1, with 7 bases that match TRBD1. Germline values: CDR1 SGHTA, CDR2 FQGTGA. The CDR3 length is 15 residues. V was clipped by 2 bases and J by 5 bases; unmatched bases: 6. Here the CDR3 DNA reads TGTGCCAGCAGCTTAGAAGGGGGCGGAAACAATGAGCAGTTCTTC. Its protein product is CASSLEGGGNNEQFF.

The genes are TRBV7-3 and TRBJ2-5; either TRBD1 or TRBD2 may supply D (5 bases each). This CDR3 is 14 amino acids long. Germline CDR1 and CDR2: SGHTA and FQGTGA. With 6 bases removed from V and 1 base from J, the gap between germline ends came to 12 bases. The CDR3 DNA follows: TGTGCCAGCAGTCAACTTGGGGGCCAAGAGACCCAGTACTTC. Amino acid sequence: CASSQLGGQETQYF.